This T cell receptor beta chain was profiled in a study of shared clonotypes between healthy human individuals. Division of CD4+ cells produced a CD45RA+ naive subset and a CD45RA-negative memory subset. Each PCR replicate from the sorted subsets contained around 0.2 ug DNA, which is 25,000 to 30,000 T cell genomes. Sequencing was performed with immunoSEQ multiplex PCR; in TCRdb, only in-frame clones are kept and a portion is missing. The table includes about 1.1 million clones, about 84% detected once. The CDR3 loop spans 13 amino acids. The junction had 7 bases not matched to a gene; V was cut back by 2 bases and J by 11 bases. Germline CDR1 reads KGHSH; CDR2 reads LQKENI.

This sequence originates from a man aged 18 to 29 in good health. Some clones in this sample may be carry-over from other donors' samples. The sequenced sample consisted of memory CD4+ T cells from PBMCs. Specified subset: CD45RA-negative fraction. The J gene is TRBJ1-2, the V gene TRBV18; TRBD1 aligns across 8 bases. This CDR3 is CASSPLSGGEYTF. CDR3 DNA: TGTGCCAGCTCACCATTGTCAGGGGGCGAATACACCTTC.